What follows are 30 T cell receptor beta chains derived from one specimen sequenced in a study of spatial heterogeneity in lung cancer. Using its own MiXCR run on the 5' RACE reads, TCRdb lists one record per CDR3 protein. Of tens of thousands of distinct CDR3 sequences listed, roughly 7.4% are singletons. The time point here: sample taken at primary tumor resection. No cell sorting; template was whole RNA from tumor, lung tissue or PBMC. The sample in question was PBMCs, obtained at surgery. These receptors all stem from a male donor with early-stage non-small cell lung cancer.

In regard to this clonotype: Being one base from a much bigger clone, this may be a read error. The missing conserved phenylalanine or tryptophan at the end of this CDR3 makes a read error likely. The rearrangement uses TRBV29-1 and TRBJ1-2; TRBD1 agrees at 9 bases. The length of the CDR3 is 13 residues. V lost 7 bases and J lost 7; bases outside the gene matches: 10. Germline lookup yields CDR1 SQVTM and CDR2 ANQGSEA. As DNA, the CDR3 is TGCAGCGGGGCACAGGGGGCCAGTTTTGGCTACACCGTC. Its protein is CSGAQGASFGYTV.

This clonotype was recorded at least ten times. CDR3 residues: CASSTWTRGDEQFF. The CDR3 DNA sequence: TGTGCCAGCAGTACCTGGACGCGAGGAGATGAGCAGTTCTTC. This rearrangement joins TRBV2 to TRBJ2-1; D is uncertain. V was trimmed by 5 bases and J by 8 bases, leaving 16 bases between them. This CDR3 contains 14 residues. Germline CDR1 is SNHLY and CDR2 is FYNNEI.

This clonotype was counted between two and nine times. The rearrangement links TRBV12-3 or TRBV12-4 to TRBJ2-5; D uncertain. This CDR3 is built from 14 residues. Trimming cost V 8 bases and J 2 bases, with 15 bases left between them. The CDR3 nucleotides are TGTGCCAGCTCTCCACCGGGCCTACAAGAGACCCAGTACTTC. Residues: CASSPPGLQETQYF.

In regard to this clonotype: One end of the junction does not line up with germline, which may come from a read error. The rearrangement links TRBV5-1 to TRBJ1-5; 9 nucleotides match TRBD1. Per the germline V gene, CDR1 is SGHRS and CDR2 is YFSETQ. The length of the CDR3 is 16 residues. This chain's CDR3 is CASSLGQGGSIQPQHF. The CDR3 DNA follows: TGCGCCAGCAGCTTGGGACAGGGGGGCAGCATTCAGCCCCAGCATTTT.

This clonotype has a count of ten or more. The rearrangement uses TRBV7-6 and TRBJ1-5, with D uncertain. Germline CDR1 SGHVS, CDR2 FNYEAQ. This CDR3 has 13 residues. V gave up 2 bases and J gave up 0 bases, with 2 bases separating them. CDR3 sequence: CASSLSSNQPQHF. CDR3 in DNA: TGTGCCAGCAGCTTATCTAGCAATCAGCCCCAGCATTTT.

This clonotype showed up just a few times. The chain uses TRBV7-2 and TRBJ1-2; no clear D. There are 14 residues in the CDR3. The V and J ends lost 2 bases and 4 bases respectively, with 11 bases between them. In germline, CDR1 is SGHTA, CDR2 FQGNSA. The CDR3 DNA is TGTGCCAGCAGCTTACACCCAGAAGCCTATGGCTACACCTTC. This translates into CASSLHPEAYGYTF.

This clonotype was picked up many times. The rearrangement links TRBV7-3 to TRBJ2-3; 9 bases align to TRBD1. The length of the CDR3 is 15 residues. With V trimmed by 4 bases and J by 3 bases, 5 bases remained unmatched. Looked up from germline, CDR1 is SGHTA and CDR2 is FQGTGA. CDR3 nucleotides: TGTGCCAGCAGCTCAACAGGGGGCGCGACAGATACGCAGTATTTT. Translation gives CASSSTGGATDTQYF. The full variable domain, rest sourced from reference TRBV7-3 and TRBJ2-3, is GAGVSQTPSNKVTEKGKYVELRCDPISGHTALYWYRQSLGQGPEFLIYFQGTGAADDSGLPNDRFFAVRPEGSVSTLKIQRTERGDSAVYLCASSSTGGATDTQYFGPGTRLTVL.

This clonotype was observed at least ten times. This chain links TRBV5-1 with TRBJ2-3, with 11 bases matching TRBD1. V was pared by 5 bases and J by 4 bases, with 3 bases of the junction left unmatched. The CDR3 is 14 amino acids. Germline CDR1 and CDR2: SGHRS and YFSETQ. CDR3 bases: TGCGCCAGCAGACGGACAGGGGGCGCAGATACGCAGTATTTT. This sequence encodes CASRRTGGADTQYF.

This clonotype occurred many times. The CDR3 loop reads CASSPGIQGATGELFF. DNA of the CDR3: TGTGCCAGCAGCCCGGGGATACAGGGAGCGACCGGGGAGCTGTTTTTT. J is TRBJ2-2 and V is TRBV3-1; maybe TRBD1 (6 bases). The length of the CDR3 is 16 residues. Trimming shortened V by 4 bases and J by 5 bases, and 17 bases separated the two germline ends. Per the germline V gene, CDR1 is LGHDT and CDR2 is YNNKEL (reference sequence).

This clonotype was observed many times. The chain is built from TRBV23-1 and TRBJ2-1; the match to TRBD1 covers 8 bases. TRBV23-1 carries the ORF label, with uncertain function. The junction had 9 bases not matched to a gene; V was cut back by 0 bases and J by 8 bases. CDR3 size: 16 residues. CDR3 DNA: TGCGCCAGCAGTCAATCGCCAGGGGGCAAATTCGATGAGCAGTTCTTC. Encoded protein: CASSQSPGGKFDEQFF.

Worth noting for this clonotype: The junction does not match germline at one end; this may be a read error. The rearrangement joins TRBV25-1 to TRBJ2-1, with TRBD2 matching over 8 bases. This CDR3 is 15 amino acids long. The germline V gene encodes CDR1 MGHDK and CDR2 SYGVNS. CDR3 loop: CASSDPGGLGNGQFF. DNA of the CDR3: TGTGCCAGCAGTGACCCGGGGGGGCTAGGGAATGGGCAGTTCTTC. The full variable domain, its missing parts supplied by reference TRBV25-1 and TRBJ2-1, is EADIYQTPRYLVIGTGKKITLECSQTMGHDKMYWYQQDPGMELHLIHYSYGVNSTEKGDLSSESTVSRIRTEHFPLTLESARPSHTSQYLCASSDPGGLGNGQFFGPGTRLTVL.

This sequence joins TRBV7-9 and TRBJ2-3; possible D gene TRBD2, 6 bases. This CDR3 region has 16 residues. The germline V gene has CDR1 SEHNR and CDR2 FQNEAQ (reference sequence). V lost 1 base and J lost 0, with 11 bases in between. CDR3 sequence: CASSLERERSTDTQYF. The CDR3 bases are TGTGCCAGCAGCTTAGAACGGGAGCGGAGCACAGATACGCAGTATTTT.

The V call is TRBV7-2, the J call TRBJ2-5; D remains ambiguous. This CDR3 contains 14 residues. Germline CDR1 SGHTA, CDR2 FQGNSA. Trimming shortened V by 5 bases and J by 1 base, and 11 bases separated the two germline ends. The CDR3 region has the DNA TGTGCCAGCAGCCCTGTGGTGGGCCAAGAGACCCAGTACTTC. Amino acid sequence: CASSPVVGQETQYF.

In regard to this clonotype: Sequence at one end of the junction differs from germline and may be a read error. The chain carries TRBV12-3 or TRBV12-4 and TRBJ2-7, with 7 bases aligning to TRBD2. This CDR3 has 13 amino acids. The CDR3 reads CASSPSGDYAQYF. In DNA, the CDR3 is TGTGCCAGCAGTCCCTCCGGGGACTACGCGCAGTACTTC.

The V and J genes are TRBV3-1 and TRBJ2-1; TRBD1 might be the D (7 bases). V gave up 4 bases and J gave up 8 bases, with 12 bases separating them. Germline CDR1 reads LGHDT; CDR2 reads YNNKEL (reference sequence). The CDR3 covers 13 residues. CDR3 DNA sequence: TGTGCCAGCAGCCGAGTCAGGGGGGATGAGCAGTTCTTC. It is translated as CASSRVRGDEQFF.

This clonotype was seen repeatedly, ten times or more. The chain carries TRBV5-1 and TRBJ2-5; no reliable D call. The CDR3 spans 13 residues. Looked up from germline, CDR1 is SGHRS and CDR2 is YFSETQ. V was clipped by 2 bases and J by 5 bases, with 10 bases between them. The DNA for the CDR3 is TGCGCCAGCAGCTTCTTCCAAGGGGAGACCCAGTACTTC. Protein sequence: CASSFFQGETQYF.

This clonotype was detected many times. The CDR3 protein is CASSPRLAGGYEQYV. Written as DNA, the CDR3 is TGTGCCAGCAGTCCCCGACTAGCGGGGGGATACGAGCAGTACGTC. The chain combines TRBV27 with TRBJ2-7; 13 nucleotides agree with TRBD2. The CDR3 consists of 15 residues. Germline CDR1 is MNHEY and CDR2 is SMNVEV (reference sequence). With V trimmed by 5 bases and J by 4 bases, 5 bases remained unmatched.

In this sample, this clonotype turned up many times. The CDR3 region has the DNA TGTGCCAGCAGCGTAGCAGGCTTGGGGCAGGAGACGACCCAGTACTTC. Its protein product is CASSVAGLGQETTQYF. The chain recombines TRBV9 with TRBJ2-5; possible D gene TRBD1, 5 bases. This CDR3 contains 16 residues. CDR1 and CDR2 from the germline V gene are SGDLS and YYNGEE. V lost 0 bases, J lost 7 bases, and 19 bases lay in between.

This clonotype was observed a few times. The V and J genes are TRBV2 and TRBJ2-1; D remains ambiguous. Germline V CDR1 and CDR2: SNHLY, FYNNEI. This CDR3 has 12 residues. V gave up 8 bases and J gave up 5 bases, with 10 bases separating them. CDR3 sequence: CASCGPDNEQFF. The CDR3 DNA sequence: TGTGCCAGCTGTGGTCCAGACAATGAGCAGTTCTTC.

This clonotype was observed at least ten times. V gene TRBV7-2 combines with J gene TRBJ2-5; TRBD2 matches 10 bases. CDR1 and CDR2 (germline): SGHTA, FQGNSA. J lost 5 bases, V lost 2 bases, and 11 bases had no gene match. The CDR3 loop spans 17 amino acids. The CDR3 DNA is TGTGCCAGCAGCTTAAGGTCGTCGAGCGGGGGGGCCGAGACCCAGTACTTC. Amino acid sequence: CASSLRSSSGGAETQYF.

A single count supports this clonotype. The CDR3 sequence is CASSESWVLTNNIQYF. Written as DNA, the CDR3 is TGTGCCAGCAGTGAATCGTGGGTCCTTACTAATAACATTCAGTACTTC. The chain has TRBV6-1 and TRBJ2-4; D not resolved. Trimming took off 2 bases at V and 7 bases at J, with 18 bases between the two ends. CDR1 MNHNS and CDR2 SASEGT come from the germline V gene. The CDR3 runs 16 residues.

This clonotype was found many times. The V call is TRBV4-2, the J call TRBJ2-3; the match to TRBD2 covers 7 bases. The germline CDR1 and CDR2 sequences are LGHNA and YNFKEQ. With 0 bases clipped from V and 2 bases from J, the junction kept 5 bases outside the gene matches. This CDR3 has 16 residues. DNA for the CDR3: TGTGCCAGCAGCCAAGAGAACGGGAGGATCACAGATACGCAGTATTTT. Its translation: CASSQENGRITDTQYF.

This clonotype was recorded at least ten times. V gene TRBV29-1 combines with J gene TRBJ2-1; 10 bases fit TRBD1. The ends lost 7 bases at V and 5 bases at J; junction bases unmatched: 8. The CDR3 extends over 14 amino acids. CDR1 SQVTM and CDR2 ANQGSEA come from the germline V gene. CDR3 sequence reads: CSARDRGWDNEQFF. CDR3 in DNA: TGCAGCGCCAGGGACAGGGGTTGGGACAATGAGCAGTTCTTC.

The gene calls are TRBV10-3 and TRBJ2-7; weak D call: TRBD2 (7 bases). This CDR3 has 15 residues. Between the trimmed V and J ends, which lost 5 bases and 5 bases, there was a span of 19 bases. Germline CDR1 reads ENHRY; CDR2 reads SYGVKD. CDR3 loop: CAISSPTRGADEQYF. In DNA, the CDR3 is TGTGCCATCAGTTCCCCCACTCGGGGGGCCGACGAGCAGTACTTC.

This clonotype was seen repeatedly, ten times or more. The chain links TRBV11-2 to TRBJ2-3; weak D call: TRBD1 (5 bases). Germline V lookup: CDR1 SGHAT, CDR2 FQNNGV. V lost 5 bases and J lost 0, with 12 bases in between. The CDR3 is 15 residues long. CDR3 amino acids: CASSRTISSTDTQYF. The CDR3 nucleotides read TGTGCCAGCAGCAGGACAATTTCTAGCACAGATACGCAGTATTTT. Together with reference TRBV11-2 and TRBJ2-3, the CDR3 gives the full variable domain: EAGVAQSPRYKIIEKRQSVAFWCNPISGHATLYWYQQILGQGPKLLIQFQNNGVVDDSQLPKDRFSAERLKGVDSTLKIQPAKLEDSAVYLCASSRTISSTDTQYFGPGTRLTVL.

In its sample, this clonotype was seen a few times. The J gene is TRBJ2-5, the V gene TRBV18, with D possibly matching TRBD1 (5 bases). The germline V gene has CDR1 KGHSH and CDR2 LQKENI. The CDR3 runs to 14 residues. Trimming took off 1 base at V and 5 bases at J, with 11 bases between the two ends. CDR3 residues: CASSPHQGRETQYF. The CDR3 DNA reads TGTGCCAGCTCACCACATCAGGGAAGGGAGACCCAGTACTTC.

This clonotype was picked up many times. This chain uses TRBV2 with TRBJ2-5; D is uncertain. The CDR3 is 12 amino acids. With 2 bases removed from V and 3 bases from J, the gap between germline ends came to 4 bases. Germline V lookup: CDR1 SNHLY, CDR2 FYNNEI. The CDR3 reads CASSEIEETQYF. In DNA form, the CDR3 reads TGTGCCAGCAGTGAAATCGAAGAGACCCAGTACTTC.

This clonotype was seen a handful of times. The chain is built from TRBV7-9 and TRBJ2-4; 12 bases are a match to TRBD2. CDR1 is SEHNR, CDR2 FQNEAQ, per germline (reference sequence). V lost 3 bases, J lost 9 bases, and 9 bases stayed unmatched. The CDR3 loop spans 16 amino acids. This CDR3 reads CASSLASGGAGGIQYF. The DNA of the CDR3 is TGTGCCAGCAGCTTGGCTAGCGGGGGGGCTGGTGGCATTCAGTACTTC. The full variable domain, its missing parts supplied by reference TRBV7-9 and TRBJ2-4, is DTGVSQNPRHKITKRGQNVTFRCDPISEHNRLYWYRQTLGQGPEFLTYFQNEAQLEKSRLLSDRFSAERPKGSFSTLEIQRTEQGDSAMYLCASSLASGGAGGIQYFGAGTRLSVL.

This clonotype was detected many times. This chain uses TRBV12-3 or TRBV12-4 with TRBJ2-3; D may be TRBD2 (5 bases). Deletions cut 5 bases from V and 0 bases from J, with 6 bases between. The CDR3 contains 13 residues. Here the CDR3 reads CASSRGSTDTQYF. The CDR3 DNA reads as TGTGCCAGCAGTCGGGGTAGCACAGATACGCAGTATTTT.

CDR3 in amino acids: CASSRRGGYEQYV. For the CDR3, the DNA is TGTGCCAGCAGCCGCAGGGGGGGGTACGAGCAGTACGTC. The chain is built from TRBV14 and TRBJ2-7; D could derive from TRBD1 or TRBD2 (7 bases each). The V gene's germline CDR1 is SGHDN and CDR2 FVKESK. V was clipped by 4 bases and J by 4 bases, with 11 bases between them. This CDR3 has 13 amino acids.